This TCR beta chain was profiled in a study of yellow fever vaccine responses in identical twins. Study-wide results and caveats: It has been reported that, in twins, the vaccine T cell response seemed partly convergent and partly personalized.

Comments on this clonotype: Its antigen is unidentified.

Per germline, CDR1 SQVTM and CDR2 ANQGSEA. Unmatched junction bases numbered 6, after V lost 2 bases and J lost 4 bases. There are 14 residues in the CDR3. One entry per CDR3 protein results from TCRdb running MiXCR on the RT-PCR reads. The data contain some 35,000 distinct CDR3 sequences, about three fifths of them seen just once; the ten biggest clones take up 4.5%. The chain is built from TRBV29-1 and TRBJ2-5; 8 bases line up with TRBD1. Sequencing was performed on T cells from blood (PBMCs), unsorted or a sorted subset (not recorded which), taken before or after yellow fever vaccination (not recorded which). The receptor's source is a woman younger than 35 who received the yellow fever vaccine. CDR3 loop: CSVEWQGAAETQYF. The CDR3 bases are TGCAGCGTTGAATGGCAGGGGGCAGCAGAGACCCAGTACTTC.